This TCR beta chain is from a study of blood T cell repertoires in COVID-19 (dated by TCRdb to the early 2020s). Some background on the complete study: Collaborator samples came from the United States, Italy and Spain and covered acute and convalescent phases of COVID-19. Samples were obtained from the ongoing ImmuneRACE study (first 160 participants) and from 1,000 to 1,500 subjects provided by 6 global collaborators. The dataset comprised deeply sampled blood TCRbeta repertoires from subjects exposed to, actively infected with, or recovered from COVID-19. HLA class I and class II types, where available, came from metadata supplied by the sample provider rather than from assay-based typing. The prospective study material was composed of cDNA or gDNA derived from T cells, B-cell-depleted T cells, or PBMCs. The repertoires were made available in a free public database intended to serve as a resource for research on the immune response to SARS-CoV-2. Sample metadata almost always included a de-identified subject ID, COVID-19 status, age in years and sex. General study outcomes and caveats: The amount of clinical and demographic metadata varied by source and participant and was provided uncurated.

From the cysteine through the phenylalanine, the CDR3 covers 15 amino acids. This entry keeps only the CDR3 DNA: 45 bases, framed from base 1. CDR1 and CDR2 were assigned from the germline V gene as MNHNS and SASEGT. Ends trimmed: V by 3 bases, J by 6 bases; bases unmatched to a gene: 8. The immunoSEQ Assay, a bias-controlled multiplex PCR, was used to amplify TCRbeta CDR3 regions from genomic DNA. Per the authors' processing: The number of nucleated cells in each sample was estimated from the amplification of reference gene primers within the assay. To quantify the absolute abundance of each unique TCRbeta CDR3 rearrangement, sequence reads were collapsed and filtered. For each sample, productive Simpson clonality was calculated as the square root of Simpson's diversity index across productive rearrangements. Drawn from immuneACCESS, this table holds only the in-frame rearrangements with V and J called that TCRdb kept. Clones are partly lost; checked studies trace under half to an unresolved V gene and leave the rest unexplained. That table gives V, J and clone size, and the DNA gave D and trimming. This sample gives some 210,000 clones in total; approximately 84% of them show up just once. The top ten constitute 4.5% to 5.5% of the sample.

As regards this clone: Its antigen specificity is not known. Qualities for individual bases were not recorded, and no much larger clone is one base off.

Each collaborating institution followed its own protocols to collect whole blood in K2EDTA tubes. For TCRbeta analysis, collaborator samples were shipped as frozen whole blood, as isolated PBMCs, or as DNA extracted from either sample type. This TCR was sampled from a woman in her 70s with active or convalescent COVID-19. The V and J segments used are TRBV6-1 and TRBJ2-7, and 10 bases in between align with TRBD2. The sample consisted of peripheral blood. CDR3 loop: CASSDSGLAGVEQYF. The bases are TGTGCCAGCAGTGATAGCGGCCTAGCGGGAGTCGAGCAGTACTTC.